This TCR beta chain is drawn from a study of blood T cell repertoires in COVID-19 (dated by TCRdb to 2020 to 2022). Notes on the research overall: Samples from collaborators originated in the United States, Italy and Spain and spanned both the acute and convalescent phases of COVID-19. Subjects who had been exposed to COVID-19, were actively infected with it, or had recovered from it provided the deeply sampled blood TCRbeta repertoires that made up the dataset. The repertoires were released in a freely available public database intended as a resource for research on the immune response to SARS-CoV-2. Where available, HLA class I and class II types were taken from metadata supplied by the sample provider and were not determined by assay-based typing. The material from the prospective study consisted of cDNA or gDNA derived from T cells, B-cell-depleted T cells, or PBMCs. A de-identified subject ID, COVID-19 status, age in years and sex were almost always included in the sample metadata. Samples were obtained from the ongoing ImmuneRACE study (first 160 participants) and from some 1,200 subjects provided by 6 global collaborators.

The collaborating institutions used their own protocols to collect whole blood in K2EDTA tubes. For TCRbeta analysis, collaborator samples were shipped as frozen whole blood, as isolated PBMCs, or as DNA extracted from either sample type. What the research found in general, with its limitations: How much clinical and demographic metadata was included differed by source and by participant, and the metadata was provided uncurated.

Measured from the cysteine to the phenylalanine, the CDR3 is 14 residues long. Kept here is only the CDR3 DNA, which spans 42 bases and is read in frame from base 1. Trimming removed 7 bases from V and 2 bases from J; the gene matches leave 6 bases unexplained. Via the germline V gene, CDR1 is ENHRY and CDR2 SYGVKD. TCRbeta CDR3 regions were amplified from genomic DNA using the immunoSEQ Assay, a bias-controlled multiplex PCR. The original pipeline was this. Nucleated cell counts per sample were estimated from amplification of reference gene primers within the assay. To quantify the absolute abundance of each unique TCRbeta CDR3 rearrangement, sequence reads were collapsed and filtered. For each sample, productive Simpson clonality was calculated by taking the square root of Simpson's diversity index across productive rearrangements. Entries here come from immuneACCESS through TCRdb and include only in-frame sequences with V and J called. Some clones fail to appear in such tables; in the studies checked, an unresolved V gene covers under half of the shortfall, and the cause of the remainder is unknown. V, J and clone size are taken as reported in that table, and D and trimming were inferred from the DNA itself. The sample table records approximately 150,000 clones; around 90% of these occur just once. Around 17% of the sample is held by the ten biggest clonotypes.

As to this clone: Its antigen has not been determined. Base quality data are lacking; no much larger clone is found one base away.

This TCR was recovered from a man aged 55 to 69 with active or convalescent COVID-19. The chain employs TRBV10-3 and TRBJ2-3; 7 bases in the junction line up with TRBD2. The sample consisted of peripheral blood. Read as DNA, the sequence is TGTGCCATCACTGGCGGGGGATTCACAGATACGCAGTATTTT. Its coded protein is CAITGGGFTDTQYF.